One and the same sample provided the 26 T cell receptor beta chains below, sequenced in a study of T cells in Graves' hyperthyroidism and ophthalmopathy. Regions amplified from RNA transcripts were the TCR beta CDR3 regions. HTBI primers were the set used in a first-round RT-PCR of the TCR CDR3. One entry per CDR3 protein results from TCRdb running MiXCR on the multiplex PCR reads. The sample lists more than 300,000 distinct CDR3 sequences, roughly an eighth occurring once. Sequenced sample: blood. The receptors stem from a woman younger than 35 with Graves' hyperthyroidism.

This clonotype has a handful of counts. At one end the junction does not follow the germline gene, possibly because of a read error. The rearrangement joins TRBV7-7 to TRBJ1-1; no firm D call. Germline V gene data show CDR1 as SSHAT and CDR2 as FNYEAQ (reference sequence). The CDR3 extends over 14 amino acids. The chain's CDR3 is CASSLTRMNTEAFF. CDR3 DNA sequence: TGTGCTAGCAGCTTGACACGAATGAACACTGAAGCTTTCTTT.

There are many counts of this clonotype. V is TRBV27 and J is TRBJ1-1; D is undetermined. This CDR3 has 15 amino acids. Trimming removed 2 bases from V and 1 base from J, with 11 bases in between. Germline CDR1 and CDR2: MNHEY and SMNVEV (reference sequence). DNA for the CDR3: TGTGCCAGCAGTTTACGGCCGAGAGCGAACACTGAAGCTTTCTTT. This sequence encodes CASSLRPRANTEAFF.

This clonotype has a count of ten or more. This chain uses TRBV27 with TRBJ2-1, with 12 positions matching TRBD2. Germline V gene data show CDR1 as MNHEY and CDR2 as SMNVEV (reference sequence). V lost 8 bases to trimming and J lost 7 bases; unmatched junction nucleotides: 6. The CDR3 consists of 14 residues. Here the CDR3 DNA reads TGTGCCAGCCGGGGGCTAGCGGGGGGGAATGAGCAGTTCTTC. Its protein product is CASRGLAGGNEQFF.

The rearrangement uses TRBV6-5 and TRBJ2-2; 10 bases map to TRBD1. The CDR3 contains 17 residues. Germline CDR1 and CDR2: MNHEY and SVGAGI. V was pared by 4 bases and J by 4 bases, with 9 bases of the junction left unmatched. The CDR3 protein is CASSSPGQGLCTGELFF. The CDR3 bases are TGTGCCAGCAGTTCACCGGGACAGGGGTTGTGCACCGGGGAGCTGTTTTTT.

This chain uses TRBV5-1 with TRBJ1-4; possibly TRBD1 for D (6 bases). Trimming pared 0 bases from V and 7 bases from J, leaving 13 bases between. The CDR3 length is 15 residues. The germline V gene encodes CDR1 SGHRS and CDR2 YFSETQ. DNA for the CDR3: TGCGCCAGCAGCTTGGCAGGGGATTGGCGTGAAAAACTGTTTTTT. Residues: CASSLAGDWREKLFF. The full variable domain, rest sourced from reference TRBV5-1 and TRBJ1-4, is KAGVTQTPRYLIKTRGQQVTLSCSPISGHRSVSWYQQTPGQGLQFLFEYFSETQRNKGNFPGRFSGRQFSNSRSEMNVSTLELGDSALYLCASSLAGDWREKLFFGSGTQLSVL.

This clonotype has a count of ten or more. The rearrangement links TRBV12-3 or TRBV12-4 to TRBJ2-1; 8 bases fit TRBD2. V lost 4 bases, J lost 5 bases, and 4 bases stayed unmatched. This CDR3 contains 14 residues. The CDR3 region is CASSSSGPNNEQFF. The CDR3 bases are TGTGCCAGCAGTTCTAGCGGGCCGAACAATGAGCAGTTCTTC.

This clonotype occurred many times. The chain links TRBV6-5 to TRBJ2-4; tentatively, D is TRBD1 (6 bases). Germline-derived CDR1 and CDR2 are MNHEY and SVGAGI. Trimming took off 2 bases at V and 9 bases at J, with 14 bases between the two ends. CDR3 length: 14 residues. Here the CDR3 DNA reads TGTGCCAGCAGTTACGCAGGACAGTCCGGCATTCAGTACTTC. Residues: CASSYAGQSGIQYF.

This clonotype has at least ten counts. The chain couples TRBV25-1 to TRBJ1-1, with D possibly TRBD1 on 6 matching bases. V was cut by 5 bases and J by 3 bases, with 13 bases left in between. The germline V gene encodes CDR1 MGHDK and CDR2 SYGVNS. This CDR3 has 14 residues. CDR3: CASSNRASYTEAFF. The CDR3 nucleotides are TGTGCCAGCAGTAACAGGGCTAGTTACACTGAAGCTTTCTTT.

This clonotype has just a few counts. A junction boundary mismatches the germline segment, possibly from a read error. CDR3 nucleotide sequence: TGCGCCAGCAGCCAAGAAAGTACGGCAGGGAAGACTGACGAGCAGTACTTC. This translates into CASSQESTAGKTDEQYF. This chain uses TRBV7-9 with TRBJ2-7; a possible D gene is TRBD1 (5 bases). CDR1 is SEHNR, CDR2 FQNEAQ, per germline (reference sequence). CDR3 length: 17 residues.

This clonotype was counted ten times or more. J is TRBJ1-1 and V is TRBV3-1; tentatively, D is TRBD1 (5 bases). The CDR3 has 15 amino acids. The ends were cut back, 0 bases at V and 4 bases at J, with 12 bases in the middle. The germline gives CDR1 LGHDT, CDR2 YNNKEL (reference sequence). The CDR3 loop reads CASSQEGRVGTEAFF. DNA of the CDR3: TGTGCCAGCAGCCAAGAAGGCAGGGTAGGCACTGAAGCTTTCTTT.

Comments on this clonotype: A read error is possible here, since a much larger clone lies one base away. This chain connects TRBV3-1 to TRBJ1-1, with D perhaps TRBD1 (5 bases). CDR3 length: 13 amino acids. Per germline, CDR1 LGHDT and CDR2 YNNKEL (reference sequence). The CDR3, as DNA: TGTGCCAGCAGCACGGACATATACACTAAAGCTTTCTTT. It translates to CASSTDIYTKAFF. The variable domain in full, with the rest retrieved from reference TRBV3-1 and TRBJ1-1, is DTAVSQTPKYLVTQMGNDKSIKCEQNLGHDTMYWYKQDSKKFLKIMFSYNNKELIINETVPNRFSPKSPDKAHLNLHINSLELGDSAVYFCASSTDIYTKAFFGQGTRLTVV.

This clonotype was seen many times. The chain carries TRBV30 and TRBJ2-5; D is unresolved. The CDR3 covers 12 residues. Germline-derived CDR1 and CDR2 are GTSNPN and SVGIG (reference sequence). Trimming removed 7 bases from V and 1 base from J, with 10 bases in between. This chain's CDR3 is CALSGTQETQYF. The CDR3 bases are TGTGCCTTATCCGGCACCCAAGAGACCCAGTACTTC.

This clonotype showed up just a few times. One junction end does not reproduce the germline sequence, and a read error may be involved. The chain joins TRBV4-2 to TRBJ1-1; 8 bases fit TRBD1. CDR3 length: 15 amino acids. The germline gives CDR1 LGHNA, CDR2 YNFKEQ. In DNA, the CDR3 is TGTACCAGCAGCGTCCCCAGGGGGCTGAACACTGAAGCTTTCTTT. It yields the protein CTSSVPRGLNTEAFF.

This clonotype was seen repeatedly, ten times or more. The V gene is TRBV6-2 or TRBV6-3, the J gene TRBJ1-5; D remains ambiguous. The V gene lost 7 bases and the J gene lost 4 bases, with 14 bases spanning the gap. The germline V gene has CDR1 MNHEY and CDR2 SVGEGT. The CDR3 is made up of 14 amino acids. The CDR3 DNA follows: TGTGCCAGCACGAAACAGACGGTGAATCAGCCCCAGCATTTT. Protein: CASTKQTVNQPQHF.

This clonotype was counted only a few times. This chain links TRBV28 with TRBJ1-5; D uncertain. The CDR3 covers 13 residues. Looked up from germline, CDR1 is MDHEN and CDR2 is SYDVKM. Trimming took off 5 bases at V and 0 bases at J, with 5 bases between the two ends. The CDR3 is CASSAGSNQPQHF. The CDR3 DNA sequence: TGTGCCAGCAGTGCGGGTAGCAATCAGCCCCAGCATTTT.

In its sample, this clonotype was seen many times. The genes are TRBV13 and TRBJ1-1; no reliable D call. CDR1 is PRHDT and CDR2 is FYEKMQ in the germline V gene (reference sequence). This CDR3 is 14 amino acids long. V shed 0 bases and J shed 6 bases, with 11 bases lying between them. This CDR3 reads CASSLGRVRAEAFF. DNA for the CDR3: TGTGCCAGCAGCTTAGGCCGGGTGAGAGCTGAAGCTTTCTTT.

A few counts support this clonotype. The V call is TRBV19, the J call TRBJ1-5, with 8 bases fitting TRBD1. CDR1 is LNHDA, CDR2 SQIVND, per germline (reference sequence). The CDR3 is made up of 16 amino acids. V lost 5 bases, J lost 1 base, and 7 bases stayed unmatched. CDR3 nucleotide sequence: TGTGCCAGTAGTTCAGGACAGGGTTACAGCAATCAGCCCCAGCATTTT. Its protein is CASSSGQGYSNQPQHF.

This clonotype was detected many times. The V and J genes are TRBV3-1 and TRBJ1-4; no firm D call. The CDR3 covers 14 residues. V gave up 3 bases and J gave up 8 bases, with 13 bases separating them. In germline, CDR1 is LGHDT, CDR2 YNNKEL (reference sequence). CDR3 region: CASSQVDIAEKLFF. Here the CDR3 DNA reads TGTGCCAGCAGCCAGGTTGACATAGCCGAAAAACTGTTTTTT. The full variable domain, its missing parts supplied by reference TRBV3-1 and TRBJ1-4, is DTAVSQTPKYLVTQMGNDKSIKCEQNLGHDTMYWYKQDSKKFLKIMFSYNNKELIINETVPNRFSPKSPDKAHLNLHINSLELGDSAVYFCASSQVDIAEKLFFGSGTQLSVL.

This clonotype appeared many times. The chain combines TRBV28 with TRBJ2-7, with a possible D match to TRBD2 (5 bases). Trimming took off 2 bases at V and 5 bases at J, with 13 bases between the two ends. Germline loops: CDR1 MDHEN, CDR2 SYDVKM. The CDR3 contains 14 residues. CDR3: CASSLSQEANEQYF. The CDR3, as DNA: TGTGCCAGCAGTTTAAGCCAGGAGGCCAACGAGCAGTACTTC.

The sample holds many counts of this clonotype. The V gene is TRBV12-3 or TRBV12-4, the J gene TRBJ2-3; 9 nucleotides line up with TRBD1. V lost 3 bases, J lost 6 bases, and 4 bases stayed unmatched. There are 14 residues in the CDR3. The CDR3 spells CASSFGQGMDTQYF. The DNA of the CDR3 is TGTGCCAGCAGTTTCGGACAGGGGATGGATACGCAGTATTTT.

The table lists this clonotype with many counts. The chain links TRBV11-1 to TRBJ2-3; 8 nucleotides line up with TRBD2. The CDR3 is made up of 16 amino acids. CDR1 is SGHAT, CDR2 FQDESV, per germline (reference sequence). V shed 4 bases, J shed 0 bases, and the junction held 6 bases outside the gene matches. This CDR3 reads CASSSGLVTSTDTQYF. CDR3 coding DNA: TGTGCCAGCAGCTCGGGACTAGTGACTAGCACAGATACGCAGTATTTT.

The chain combines TRBV6-2 or TRBV6-3 with TRBJ1-4, with 9 bases identical to TRBD1. V shed 0 bases, J shed 6 bases, and the junction held 5 bases outside the gene matches. CDR1 and CDR2 from the germline V gene are MNHEY and SVGEGT. CDR3 length equals 16 residues. The CDR3 sequence: CASSYSRDREDEKLFF. CDR3 nucleotides: TGTGCCAGCAGTTACTCGAGGGACAGGGAGGATGAAAAACTGTTTTTT.

V gene TRBV19 combines with J gene TRBJ2-2; D may be TRBD1 (5 bases). Germline CDR1 reads LNHDA; CDR2 reads SQIVND (reference sequence). This CDR3 region has 15 residues. Trimming removed 0 bases from V and 0 bases from J, with 5 bases in between. CDR3 in DNA: TGTGCCAGTAGTATAGAGACAGCGAACACCGGGGAGCTGTTTTTT. This translates into CASSIETANTGELFF.

This clonotype has a count of ten or more. The CDR3 coding sequence is TGTGCCAGCAGAGAGAGGGGGGGTCTCAAAGATACGCAGTATTTT. It encodes CASRERGGLKDTQYF. This rearrangement joins TRBV6-1 to TRBJ2-3, with D possibly TRBD2 on 7 matching bases. Germline CDR1 reads MNHNS; CDR2 reads SASEGT. The CDR3 length is 15 residues. The V end lost 6 bases, the J end lost 5 bases, and 18 bases lay between the germline ends.

As concerns this clonotype: Just one base apart from a much larger clone, this may be a read error. The V call is TRBV28, the J call TRBJ1-4; tentatively, D is TRBD1 (5 bases). The CDR3 loop spans 17 amino acids. V was pared by 4 bases and J by 7 bases, with 22 bases between. From germline, CDR1 is MDHEN and CDR2 SYDVKM. The chain's CDR3 is CASSSHLGLGRSEKLFF. In DNA form, the CDR3 reads TGTGCCAGCAGTTCCCACCTGGGGCTAGGGAGAAGTGAAAAACTGTTTTTT.

At least ten counts were recorded for this clonotype. This chain joins TRBV7-8 and TRBJ2-7; 12 bases are a match to TRBD2. V gave up 2 bases and J gave up 4 bases; unmatched junction bases: 3. The CDR3 is made up of 15 amino acids. CDR1 is SGHVS and CDR2 is FQNEAQ in the germline V gene. The CDR3 region is CASSLFGLAGYEQYF. CDR3 nucleotide sequence: TGTGCCAGCAGCTTATTCGGACTAGCGGGGTACGAGCAGTACTTC.